Sequencing of this T cell receptor beta chain was carried out in a study of CD4 and CD8 cells across lung adenocarcinoma regions. Localized lung adenocarcinoma, a non-small cell lung cancer, affected the donors. TCRdb re-called the PCR reads through MiXCR, storing one row per CDR3 protein. The profile shows about 19,000 distinct CDR3 sequences, around 50% of them singletons. The CDR3 has 17 amino acids. Germline V CDR1 and CDR2: SGHTA, FQGNSA. Sequenced material: CD8+ T cells from the margin of a lung tumor. This chain uses TRBV7-2 with TRBJ2-5; D is possibly TRBD2 (5 bases). The DNA end favors TRBJ2-7, so the J call may be wrong. The TCR sequence derives from a male donor with lung adenocarcinoma. The CD4 and CD8 labels of this study may be unreliable. CDR3 sequence reads: CASSLVAGTPDFYEQYF. The CDR3 DNA reads TGTGCCAGCAGCTTAGTCGCGGGCACACCCGATTTCTACGAGCAGTACTTC.